A selection of T cell receptor beta chains follows, all from one sample in a study of T-cell memory formation after mild COVID-19. TCRdb reprocessed the 5' RACE reads via MiXCR and lists one record per CDR3 protein. The table lists around 300,000 distinct CDR3 sequences, 12% to 15% of them singletons, with 22% in the top ten. Sample: PBMCs or a T cell subset sorted from them (not recorded which). The receptors originated from a man aged 18 to 29 who had mild COVID-19 (a few samples of this study predate the infection). Cell type and time point are not known. The CDR3 runs from the conserved cysteine through the conserved F or W. The order of the fields is clone size, J gene, D gene, V gene, CDR3 DNA, CDR3 protein. The D gene is left open where the match is weak. Size tells how often a clone was seen (once, few, many) or the class of an expanded clone, and some rows leave it out.

few TRBJ1-6 NA TRBV7-2 TGTGCCAGCAGCTCTCCGTGGTCACCCCTCCACTTT CASSSPWSPLHF
many TRBJ1-5 TRBD1 TRBV5-5 TGTGCCAGCAGCGGAGACGACACAGGGGGCCTTAATCAGCCCCAGCATTTT CASSGDDTGGLNQPQHF
NA TRBJ2-7 TRBD2 TRBV5-1 TGCGCCAGCAGCGCGACTAGCTCCAGCGAGCAGTACTTC CASSATSSSEQYF
few TRBJ1-2 TRBD1 TRBV12-3/TRBV12-4 TGTGCCAGCAGTTGGGCACTGGACAGGGGGGATGGCTACACCTTC CASSWALDRGDGYTF
many TRBJ1-3 NA TRBV18 TGTGCCAGCTCACCGCAACCCCCGGTGTACGGAAACACCATATATTTT CASSPQPPVYGNTIYF
few TRBJ1-3 NA TRBV4-1 TGCGCCAGCAGCCAAGATCTGCCAGGGGCAGGCACTGGAAACACCATATATTTT CASSQDLPGAGTGNTIYF
NA TRBJ1-5 TRBD1 TRBV20-1 TGCAGTGCTAGAGCCGGGACAGGGAATCAGCCCCAGCATTTT CSARAGTGNQPQHF
NA TRBJ1-2 NA TRBV20-1 TGCAGTGCTGGGGGACGAGACGTGCGGGAGAACTATGGCTACACCTTC CSAGGRDVRENYGYTF
NA TRBJ2-1 NA TRBV20-1 TGCAGTGCTAGCGATCCGGGACTCTCGACCAATGAGCAGTTCTTC CSASDPGLSTNEQFF
few TRBJ1-3 NA TRBV7-2 TGTGCCAGCAGCCCATGGGGGGACTCTGGAAACACCATATATTTT CASSPWGDSGNTIYF
few TRBJ2-2 NA TRBV27 TGTGCCAGCAGTCCCCTAGGGCAGGGCATCGGGGAGCTGTTTTTT CASSPLGQGIGELFF
many TRBJ1-6 TRBD1 TRBV5-1 TGCGCCAGCAGCCCAGCCGGGACAGGCTCCTATAATTCACCCCTCCACTTT CASSPAGTGSYNSPLHF
NA TRBJ2-1 TRBD2 TRBV12-3/TRBV12-4 TGTGCCAGCAAAGGCGGGGGGGCTCGGGGTGAGCAGTTCTTC CASKGGGARGEQFF
NA TRBJ2-5 TRBD2 TRBV29-1 TGCAGCGTCGTTCGGACTAGTCCGGGTGAGACCCAGTACTTC CSVVRTSPGETQYF
few TRBJ2-5 NA TRBV12-3/TRBV12-4 TGTGCCAGCAGCTCCCTTGCGGAGACCCAGTACTTC CASSSLAETQYF
few TRBJ2-2 NA TRBV7-9 TGTGCCAGCAGCTCAGCACGGACCTCAGGGAAGAACACCGGGGAGCTGTTTTTT CASSSARTSGKNTGELFF
NA TRBJ2-3 TRBD1 TRBV12-3/TRBV12-4 TGTGCCAGCAGCCCGACAGGGAATACGCAGTATTTT CASSPTGNTQYF
few TRBJ1-1 NA TRBV12-2 TGTGCAAGTCGCTTAGGCCCTCAGGACAGGGCTTTCTTT CASRLGPQDRAFF
few TRBJ1-2 TRBD1 TRBV28 TGTGCCAGCAGTCCGACAGGGGACCATGGCTACACCTTC CASSPTGDHGYTF
many TRBJ2-5 TRBD1 TRBV7-9 TGTGCCAGCAGATCAGGGGGCCTGGTGACCCAGTACTTC CASRSGGLVTQYF
many TRBJ2-1 NA TRBV12-3/TRBV12-4 TGTGCCAGCAGTTTAGGAAGGAGCTCCTACAATGAGCAGTTCTTC CASSLGRSSYNEQFF
NA TRBJ1-1 NA TRBV20-1 TGCAGTGCTTACCCAGGGTCTGGGACTGAAGCTTTCTTT CSAYPGSGTEAFF
NA TRBJ1-1 NA TRBV12-3/TRBV12-4 TGTGCCAGCAGTCGTAGGTGGTTAACTGAAGCTTTCTTT CASSRRWLTEAFF
NA TRBJ2-3 NA TRBV15 TGTGCCACCAGCAGAGTGAATAAGATTCGCACAGATACGCAGTATTTT CATSRVNKIRTDTQYF
few TRBJ2-7 NA TRBV12-5 TGTGCTAGTGGACGTGGGGGCGAGCAGTACTTC CASGRGGEQYF
NA TRBJ2-1 NA TRBV7-3 TGTGCCAGCAGCCCCGGTGAGGGCGAGCAGTTCTTC CASSPGEGEQFF
many TRBJ2-3 NA TRBV12-3/TRBV12-4 TGTGCCAGCAGTCCCCCACGGCGGGGGCCCACAGATACGCAGTATTTT CASSPPRRGPTDTQYF
few TRBJ2-1 TRBD1 TRBV29-1 TGCAGCGGTGGGCGGACAGGGGGCTCCCATGAGCAGTTCTTC CSGGRTGGSHEQFF
few TRBJ2-7 TRBD2 TRBV10-2 TGCGCCAGCAGTGACCCAGCGGGGGGGCCTTACGAGCAGTACTTC CASSDPAGGPYEQYF
few TRBJ2-3 NA TRBV5-1 TGCGCCAGCAGCTGGACTGCATCTAGCACAGATACGCAGTATTTT CASSWTASSTDTQYF
NA TRBJ2-5 NA TRBV12-3/TRBV12-4 TGTGCCAGCAGGAACCTCGATCAAGAGACCCAGTACTTC CASRNLDQETQYF
few TRBJ2-6 NA TRBV20-1 TGCAGTGCTGGGGACGGCTCTGGGGCCAACGTCCTGACTTTC CSAGDGSGANVLTF
many TRBJ2-7 NA TRBV27 TGTGCCAGCAGCTCTCGCGGGGTGGGGCCCTACGAGCAGTACTTC CASSSRGVGPYEQYF
NA TRBJ2-5 NA TRBV4-1 TGCGCCAGCAGCCATGAAGGGGTCGTGGTAGAGACCCAGTACTTC CASSHEGVVVETQYF
NA TRBJ2-6 NA TRBV2 TGTGCCAGCAGTGAGGCACTGGCTGGGGCCAACGTCCTGACTTTC CASSEALAGANVLTF
NA TRBJ1-2 NA TRBV5-5 TGTGCCAGCAGCCGGGCGGACGGCTACACCTTC CASSRADGYTF
many TRBJ2-3 NA TRBV20-1 TGCAGTGCGATAAATCAGGGAGATACGCAGTATTTT CSAINQGDTQYF
NA TRBJ1-5 NA TRBV6-5 TGTGCCAGCAGTTACCAACCGAATCAGCCCCAGCATTTT CASSYQPNQPQHF
few TRBJ2-2 NA TRBV4-2 TGTGCCAGCAGCCGGGGGAGAAACACCGGGGAGCTGTTTTTT CASSRGRNTGELFF
NA TRBJ2-7 NA TRBV12-3/TRBV12-4 TGTGCCAGCAGCCAATTACCCGGGCGGCATTCCTACGAGCAGTACTTC CASSQLPGRHSYEQYF